This T cell receptor beta chain was recovered during a study of blood T cells in healthy people across ages. Study-level findings and limits: With donor CMV status unknown, expanded clonotype changes were possibly confounded. It was the long-lived donors that had more naive CD4+ cells and higher diversity than aged donors.

A word on this clonotype: The antigen is undetermined.

A second roughly 7 to 12 cycle PCR used barcoded and J-beta primers. TCRdb itself ran the 5' RACE reads through MiXCR, one entry per CDR3 protein. Of some 1,800,000 distinct CDR3 sequences listed, about 39% were seen once; the top ten hold approximately 22%. The specimen was blood. The source of this sequence is a human donor in good health.

CDR3 in amino acids: CSARDGWDSDQPQHF. The CDR3 nucleotides are TGCAGTGCTAGAGATGGATGGGACTCTGATCAGCCCCAGCATTTT. The rearrangement uses TRBV20-1 and TRBJ1-5; the D gene is possibly TRBD1 (5 bases). Deletions cut 0 bases from V and 5 bases from J, with 14 bases between. Germline-derived CDR1 and CDR2 are DFQATT and SNEGSKA (reference sequence). The CDR3 is made up of 15 amino acids.